This TCR beta chain was captured by sequencing in a study of cytomegalovirus exposure and HLA in healthy donors. Whole-study context: Within the Caucasian-associated ancestry cluster were under 85% of the approximately 370 genotyped donors. The study's findings and limits: A later analysis associated 16,951 TCR beta sequences with HLA alleles at a 0.05 false discovery rate. High sensitivity and specificity were reportedly achieved when the classifier diagnosed cytomegalovirus status. Analyses of presence and absence presupposed an approximately uniform sequencing depth across donors.

The V gene's germline CDR1 is SGHTA and CDR2 FQGNSA. V lost 5 bases and J lost 3, with 11 bases in between. The CDR3 runs to 13 residues. This clone is a singleton in its sample. The antigen is not known. Researchers ran the PCR with 60 Vbeta and 13 Jbeta primers. Clones were read by immunoSEQ multiplex PCR, and TCRdb kept only the in-frame ones, dropping some. The table shows under 90,000 clones, with 70% to 90% occurring only once. This TCR was sampled from a man aged 18 to 35 in good health and CMV-seronegative. Sequences were obtained from PBMCs. The chain combines TRBV7-2 with TRBJ2-7; unclear D gene. The CDR3 loop reads CASSRGNNYEQYF. DNA of the CDR3: TGTGCCAGCAGCCGCGGAAATAACTACGAGCAGTACTTC. Using reference TRBV7-2 and TRBJ2-7 for the parts outside the CDR3, the full variable domain is GAGVSQSPSNKVTEKGKDVELRCDPISGHTALYWYRQSLGQGLEFLIYFQGNSAPDKSGLPSDRFSAERTGGSVSTLTIQRTQQEDSAVYLCASSRGNNYEQYFGPGTRLTVT.